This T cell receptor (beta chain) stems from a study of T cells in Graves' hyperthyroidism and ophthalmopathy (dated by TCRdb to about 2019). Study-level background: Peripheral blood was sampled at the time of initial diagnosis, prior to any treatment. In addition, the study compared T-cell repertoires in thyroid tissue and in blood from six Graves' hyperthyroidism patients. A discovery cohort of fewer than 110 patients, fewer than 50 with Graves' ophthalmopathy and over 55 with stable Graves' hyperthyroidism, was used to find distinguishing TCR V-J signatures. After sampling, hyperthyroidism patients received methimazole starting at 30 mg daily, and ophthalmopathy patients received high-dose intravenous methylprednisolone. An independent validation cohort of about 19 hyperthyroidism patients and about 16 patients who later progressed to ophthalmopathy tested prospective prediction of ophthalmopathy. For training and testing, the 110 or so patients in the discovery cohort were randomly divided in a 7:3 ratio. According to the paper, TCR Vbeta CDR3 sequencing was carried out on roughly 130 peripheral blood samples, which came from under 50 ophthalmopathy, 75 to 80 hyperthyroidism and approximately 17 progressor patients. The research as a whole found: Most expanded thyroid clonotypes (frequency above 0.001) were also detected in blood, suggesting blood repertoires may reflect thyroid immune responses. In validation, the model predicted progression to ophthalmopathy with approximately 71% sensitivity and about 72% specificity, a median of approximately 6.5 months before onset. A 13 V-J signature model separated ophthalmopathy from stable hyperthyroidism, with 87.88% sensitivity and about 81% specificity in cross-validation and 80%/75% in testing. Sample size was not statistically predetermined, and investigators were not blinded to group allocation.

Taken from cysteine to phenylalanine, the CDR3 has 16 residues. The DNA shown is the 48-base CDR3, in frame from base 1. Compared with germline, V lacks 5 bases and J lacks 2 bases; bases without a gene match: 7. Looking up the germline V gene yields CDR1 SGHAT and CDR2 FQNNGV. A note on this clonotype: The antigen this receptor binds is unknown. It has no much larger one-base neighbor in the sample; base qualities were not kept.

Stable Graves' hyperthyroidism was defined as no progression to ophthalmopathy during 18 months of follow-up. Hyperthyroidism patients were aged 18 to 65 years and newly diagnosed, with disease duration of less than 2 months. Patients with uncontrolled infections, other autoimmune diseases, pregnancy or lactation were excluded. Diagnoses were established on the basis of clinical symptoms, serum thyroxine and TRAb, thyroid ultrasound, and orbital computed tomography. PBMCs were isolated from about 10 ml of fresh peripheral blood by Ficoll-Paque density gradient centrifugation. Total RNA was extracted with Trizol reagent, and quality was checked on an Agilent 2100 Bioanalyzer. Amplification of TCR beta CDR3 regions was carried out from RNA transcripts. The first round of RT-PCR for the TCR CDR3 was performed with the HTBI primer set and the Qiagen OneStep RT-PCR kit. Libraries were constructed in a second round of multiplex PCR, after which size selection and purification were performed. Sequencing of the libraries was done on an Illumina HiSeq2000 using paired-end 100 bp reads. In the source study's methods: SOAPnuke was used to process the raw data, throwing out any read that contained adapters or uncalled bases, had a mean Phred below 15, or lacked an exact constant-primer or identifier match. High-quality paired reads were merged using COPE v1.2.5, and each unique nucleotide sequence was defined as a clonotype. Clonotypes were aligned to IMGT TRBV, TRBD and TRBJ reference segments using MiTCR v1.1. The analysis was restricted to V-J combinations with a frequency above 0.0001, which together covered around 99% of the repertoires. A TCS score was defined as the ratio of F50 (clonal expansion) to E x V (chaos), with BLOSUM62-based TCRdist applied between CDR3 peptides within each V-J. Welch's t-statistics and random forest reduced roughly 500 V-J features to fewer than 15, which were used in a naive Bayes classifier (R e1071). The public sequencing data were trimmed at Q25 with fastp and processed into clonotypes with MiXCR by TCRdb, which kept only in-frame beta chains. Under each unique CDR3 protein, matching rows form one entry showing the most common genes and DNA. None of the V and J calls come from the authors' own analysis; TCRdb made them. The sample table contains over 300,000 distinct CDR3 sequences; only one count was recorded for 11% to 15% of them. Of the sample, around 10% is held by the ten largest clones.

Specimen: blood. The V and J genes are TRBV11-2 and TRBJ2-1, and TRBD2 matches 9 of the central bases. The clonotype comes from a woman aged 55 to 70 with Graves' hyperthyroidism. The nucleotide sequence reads TGTGCCAGCAGCGTAGCGGGAGAAATCCCCTACAATGAGCAGTTCTTC. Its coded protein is CASSVAGEIPYNEQFF.